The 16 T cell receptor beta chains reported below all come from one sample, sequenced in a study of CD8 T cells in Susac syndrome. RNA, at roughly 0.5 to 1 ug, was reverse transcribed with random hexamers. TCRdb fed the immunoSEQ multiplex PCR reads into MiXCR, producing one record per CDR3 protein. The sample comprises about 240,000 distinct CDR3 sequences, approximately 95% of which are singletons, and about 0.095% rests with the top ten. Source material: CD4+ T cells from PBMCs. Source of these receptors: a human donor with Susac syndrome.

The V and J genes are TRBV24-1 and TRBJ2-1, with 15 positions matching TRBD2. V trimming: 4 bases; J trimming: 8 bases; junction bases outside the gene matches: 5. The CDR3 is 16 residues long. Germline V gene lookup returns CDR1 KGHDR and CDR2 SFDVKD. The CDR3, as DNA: TGTGCCACCAGTGAGGAGGGGACTAGCGGGAGGTATGAGCAGTTCTTC. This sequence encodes CATSEEGTSGRYEQFF.

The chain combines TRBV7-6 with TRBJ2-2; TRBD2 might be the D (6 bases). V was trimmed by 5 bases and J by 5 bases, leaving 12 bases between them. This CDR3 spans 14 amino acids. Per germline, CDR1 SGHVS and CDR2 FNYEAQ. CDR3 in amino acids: CASSRAAGTGELFF. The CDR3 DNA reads TGTGCCAGCAGCCGAGCGGCGGGAACCGGGGAGCTGTTTTTT.

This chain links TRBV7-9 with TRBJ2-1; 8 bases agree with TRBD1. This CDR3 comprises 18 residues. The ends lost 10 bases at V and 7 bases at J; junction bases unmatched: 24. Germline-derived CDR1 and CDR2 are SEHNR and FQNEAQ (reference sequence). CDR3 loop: CATEAFRGGQGIGNEQFF. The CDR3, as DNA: TGTGCCACCGAGGCGTTTAGGGGCGGACAGGGAATTGGTAATGAGCAGTTCTTC.

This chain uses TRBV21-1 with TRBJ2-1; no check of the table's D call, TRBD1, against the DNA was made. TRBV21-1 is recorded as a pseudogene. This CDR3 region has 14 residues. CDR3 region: CASSKWSGGNEQFF. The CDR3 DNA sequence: TGTGCCAGCAGCAAATGGTCAGGGGGCAATGAGCAGTTCTTC.

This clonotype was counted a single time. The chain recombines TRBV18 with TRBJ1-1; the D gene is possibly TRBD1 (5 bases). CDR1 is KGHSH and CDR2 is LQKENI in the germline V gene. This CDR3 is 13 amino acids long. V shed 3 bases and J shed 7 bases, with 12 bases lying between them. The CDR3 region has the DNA TGTGCCAGCTCACCTAGGGGCGATCATGAAGCTTTCTTT. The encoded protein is CASSPRGDHEAFF. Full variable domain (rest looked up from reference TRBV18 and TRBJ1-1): NAGVMQNPRHLVRRRGQEARLRCSPMKGHSHVYWYRQLPEEGLKFMVYLQKENIIDESGMPKERFSAEFPKEGPSILRIQQVVRGDSAAYFCASSPRGDHEAFFGQGTRLTVV.

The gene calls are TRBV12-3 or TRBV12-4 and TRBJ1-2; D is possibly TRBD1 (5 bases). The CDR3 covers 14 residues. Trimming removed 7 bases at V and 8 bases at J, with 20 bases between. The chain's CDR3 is CASTSLTDTRGYTF. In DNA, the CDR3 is TGTGCCAGCACTTCCCTTACGGACACCCGCGGCTACACCTTC.

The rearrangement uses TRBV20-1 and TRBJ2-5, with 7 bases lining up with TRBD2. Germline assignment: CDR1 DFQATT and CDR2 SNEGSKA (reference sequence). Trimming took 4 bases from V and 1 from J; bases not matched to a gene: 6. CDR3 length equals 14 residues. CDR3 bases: TGCAGTGCTAACCGGGGAGGGGCCCAAGAGACCCAGTACTTC. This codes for CSANRGGAQETQYF.

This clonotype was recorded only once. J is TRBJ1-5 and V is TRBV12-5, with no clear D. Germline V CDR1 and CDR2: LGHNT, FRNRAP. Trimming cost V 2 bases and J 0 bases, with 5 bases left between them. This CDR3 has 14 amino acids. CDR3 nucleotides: TGTGCTAGTGGTTTGAGCGATAGCAATCAGCCCCAGCATTTT. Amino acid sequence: CASGLSDSNQPQHF.

The CDR3 spells CASSRAYEQFF. In DNA, the CDR3 is TGTGCCAGCTCACGGGCTTATGAGCAGTTCTTC. The chain couples TRBV18 to TRBJ2-1; D unresolved. The germline V gene has CDR1 KGHSH and CDR2 LQKENI. V lost 4 bases to trimming and J lost 8 bases, with 6 bases between them. This CDR3 is 11 amino acids long.

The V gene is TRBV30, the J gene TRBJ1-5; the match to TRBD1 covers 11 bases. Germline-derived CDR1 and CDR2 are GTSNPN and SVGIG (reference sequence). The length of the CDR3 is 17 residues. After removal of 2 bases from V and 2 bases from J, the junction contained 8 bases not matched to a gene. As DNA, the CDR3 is TGTGCCTGGAGTCCGGACAGGGGGCTAGTTGGCAATCAGCCCCAGCATTTT. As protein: CAWSPDRGLVGNQPQHF.

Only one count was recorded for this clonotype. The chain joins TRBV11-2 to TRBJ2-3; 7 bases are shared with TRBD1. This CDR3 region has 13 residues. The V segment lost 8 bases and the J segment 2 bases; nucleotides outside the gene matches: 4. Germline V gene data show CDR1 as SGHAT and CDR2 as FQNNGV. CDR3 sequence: CASGTEFTDTQYF. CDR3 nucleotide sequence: TGTGCCAGCGGGACAGAATTCACAGATACGCAGTATTTT. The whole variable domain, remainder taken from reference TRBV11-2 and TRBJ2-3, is EAGVAQSPRYKIIEKRQSVAFWCNPISGHATLYWYQQILGQGPKLLIQFQNNGVVDDSQLPKDRFSAERLKGVDSTLKIQPAKLEDSAVYLCASGTEFTDTQYFGPGTRLTVL.

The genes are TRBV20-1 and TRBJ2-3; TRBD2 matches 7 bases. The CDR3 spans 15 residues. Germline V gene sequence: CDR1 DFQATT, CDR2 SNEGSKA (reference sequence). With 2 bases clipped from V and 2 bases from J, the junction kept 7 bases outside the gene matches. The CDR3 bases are TGCAGTGCTAGAAAGCCTAGCGGTAACACAGATACGCAGTATTTT. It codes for CSARKPSGNTDTQYF.

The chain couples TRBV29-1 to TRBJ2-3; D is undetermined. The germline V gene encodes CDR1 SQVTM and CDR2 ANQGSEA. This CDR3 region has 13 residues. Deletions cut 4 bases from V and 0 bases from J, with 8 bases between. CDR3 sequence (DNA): TGCAGCGTTGGTAACAAGAGCACAGATACGCAGTATTTT. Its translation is CSVGNKSTDTQYF.

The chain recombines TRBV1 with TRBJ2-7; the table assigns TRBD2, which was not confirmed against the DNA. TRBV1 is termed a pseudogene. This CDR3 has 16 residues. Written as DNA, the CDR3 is TGCACCAGCAGCCAAACAGCCCGAGCGGGATCGTCCGAGCAGTACTTC. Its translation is CTSSQTARAGSSEQYF.

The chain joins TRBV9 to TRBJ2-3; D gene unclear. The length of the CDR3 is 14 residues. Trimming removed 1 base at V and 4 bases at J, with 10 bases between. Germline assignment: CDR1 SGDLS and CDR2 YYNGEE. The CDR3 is CASSVISLADTQYF. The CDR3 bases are TGTGCCAGCAGCGTAATATCCCTGGCAGATACGCAGTATTTT. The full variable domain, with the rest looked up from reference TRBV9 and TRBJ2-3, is DSGVTQTPKHLITATGQRVTLRCSPRSGDLSVYWYQQSLDQGLQFLIQYYNGEERAKGNILERFSAQQFPDLHSELNLSSLELGDSALYFCASSVISLADTQYFGPGTRLTVL.

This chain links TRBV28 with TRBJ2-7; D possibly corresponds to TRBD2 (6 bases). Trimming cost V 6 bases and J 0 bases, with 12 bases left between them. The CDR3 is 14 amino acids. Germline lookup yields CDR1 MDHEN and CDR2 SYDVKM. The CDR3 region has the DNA TGTGCCAGCAGAACCGGGACTGGCTCCTACGAGCAGTACTTC. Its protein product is CASRTGTGSYEQYF.